This entry features one TCR beta chain sequence. This specimen belongs to a study of blood T cell repertoires in COVID-19. Germline loops: CDR1 MGHRA, CDR2 YSYEKL. This CDR3 has 15 residues. V lost 1 base, J lost 2 bases, and 3 bases stayed unmatched. The assay was immunoSEQ multiplex PCR, and TCRdb's table has in-frame clones only and misses some. The sample records 190,000 or so clones, roughly 94% being singletons. The origin of this receptor is a man aged 25 to 45 with COVID-19, enrolled during active disease. Sequenced sample: peripheral blood. The rearrangement links TRBV4-1 to TRBJ2-3; 7 bases agree with TRBD1. CDR3 sequence reads: CASSQGQGDTDTQYF. In DNA form, the CDR3 reads TGCGCCAGCAGCCAAGGACAGGGTGACACAGATACGCAGTATTTT.